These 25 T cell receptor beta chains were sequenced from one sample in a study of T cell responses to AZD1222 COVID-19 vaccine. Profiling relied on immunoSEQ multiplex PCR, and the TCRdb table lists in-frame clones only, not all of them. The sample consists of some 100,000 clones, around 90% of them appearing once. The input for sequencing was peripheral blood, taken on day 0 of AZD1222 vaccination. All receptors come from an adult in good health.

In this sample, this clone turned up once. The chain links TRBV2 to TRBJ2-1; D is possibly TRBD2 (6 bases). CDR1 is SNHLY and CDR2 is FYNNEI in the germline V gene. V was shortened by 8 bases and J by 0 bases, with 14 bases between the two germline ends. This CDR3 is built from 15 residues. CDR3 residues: CASRLEVDSYNEQFF. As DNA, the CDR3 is TGTGCCAGCCGACTAGAAGTCGACTCCTACAATGAGCAGTTCTTC.

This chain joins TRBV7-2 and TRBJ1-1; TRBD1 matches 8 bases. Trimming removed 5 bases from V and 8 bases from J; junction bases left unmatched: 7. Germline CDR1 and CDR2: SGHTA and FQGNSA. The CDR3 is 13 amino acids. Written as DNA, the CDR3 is TGTGCCAGCAGCGCGAACAGGGGGGGGGAAGCTTTCTTT. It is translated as CASSANRGGEAFF.

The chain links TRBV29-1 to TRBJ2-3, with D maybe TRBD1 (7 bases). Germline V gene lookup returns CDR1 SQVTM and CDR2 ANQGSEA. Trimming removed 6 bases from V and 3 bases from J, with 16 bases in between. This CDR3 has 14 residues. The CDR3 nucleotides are TGCAGCGTAACCGGTGCGGGACAGACAGATACGCAGTATTTT. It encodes CSVTGAGQTDTQYF.

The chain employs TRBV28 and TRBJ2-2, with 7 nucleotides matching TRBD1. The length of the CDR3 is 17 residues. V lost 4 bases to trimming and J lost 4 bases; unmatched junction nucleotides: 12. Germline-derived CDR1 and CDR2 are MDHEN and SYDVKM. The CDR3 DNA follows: TGTGCCAGCAGTTCCCTTGTGGACAGGTTATCCACCGGGGAGCTGTTTTTT. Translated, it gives CASSSLVDRLSTGELFF.

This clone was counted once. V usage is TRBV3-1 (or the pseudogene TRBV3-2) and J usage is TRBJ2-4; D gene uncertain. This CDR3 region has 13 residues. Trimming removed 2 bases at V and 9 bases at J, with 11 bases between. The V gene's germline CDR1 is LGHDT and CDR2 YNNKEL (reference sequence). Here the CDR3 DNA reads TGTGCCAGCAGCCAACTAAGTGACGGCATTCAGTACTTC. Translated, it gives CASSQLSDGIQYF.

The CDR3 reads CASGIPRQTSGANVLTF. The CDR3 DNA sequence: TGTGCTAGTGGCATACCGAGACAAACCTCTGGGGCCAACGTCCTGACTTTC. The gene calls are TRBV12-5 and TRBJ2-6; no clear D. The CDR3 is made up of 17 amino acids. With 6 bases removed from V and 0 bases from J, the gap between germline ends came to 15 bases. In germline, CDR1 is LGHNT, CDR2 FRNRAP.

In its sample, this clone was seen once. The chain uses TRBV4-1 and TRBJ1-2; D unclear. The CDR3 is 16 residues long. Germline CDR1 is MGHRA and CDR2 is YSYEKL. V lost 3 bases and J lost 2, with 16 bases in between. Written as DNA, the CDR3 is TGCGCCAGCAGCCATATCCCTGGGGTGGAGAACTATGGCTACACCTTC. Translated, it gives CASSHIPGVENYGYTF.

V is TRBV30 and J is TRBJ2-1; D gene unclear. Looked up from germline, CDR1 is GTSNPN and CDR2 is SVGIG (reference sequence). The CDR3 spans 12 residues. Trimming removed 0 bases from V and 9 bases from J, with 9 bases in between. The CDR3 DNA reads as TGTGCCTGGAGTGTACAAGGGTTTGAGCAGTTCTTC. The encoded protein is CAWSVQGFEQFF.

CDR3 nucleotides: TGTGCCAGTAGGGAACAGGGTAGGAGCTACGAGCAGTACTTC. Its protein product is CASREQGRSYEQYF. The chain recombines TRBV19 with TRBJ2-7, with D perhaps matching TRBD1 (6 bases). CDR3 length: 14 residues. The germline V gene has CDR1 LNHDA and CDR2 SQIVND (reference sequence). Trimming removed 6 bases at V and 3 bases at J, with 15 bases between.

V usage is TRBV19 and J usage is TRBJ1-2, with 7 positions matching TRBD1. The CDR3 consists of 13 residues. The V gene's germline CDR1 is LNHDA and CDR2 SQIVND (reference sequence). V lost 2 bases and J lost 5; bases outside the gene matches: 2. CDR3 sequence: CASSISTGYGYTF. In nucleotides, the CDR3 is TGTGCCAGTAGTATATCGACAGGGTATGGCTACACCTTC.

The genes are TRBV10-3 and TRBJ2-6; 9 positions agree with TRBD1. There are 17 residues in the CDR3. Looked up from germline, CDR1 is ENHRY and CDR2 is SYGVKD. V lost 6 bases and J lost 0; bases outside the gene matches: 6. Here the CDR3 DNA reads TGTGCCATCAGCCCCGGACAGGGGAACTCTGGGGCCAACGTCCTGACTTTC. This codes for CAISPGQGNSGANVLTF.

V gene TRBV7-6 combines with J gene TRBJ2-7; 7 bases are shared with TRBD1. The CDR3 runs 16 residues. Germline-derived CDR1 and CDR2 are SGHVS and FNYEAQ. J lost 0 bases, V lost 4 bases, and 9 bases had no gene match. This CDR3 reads CASSSLPTGNSYEQYF. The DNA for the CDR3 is TGTGCCAGCAGCTCACTACCGACAGGGAACTCCTACGAGCAGTACTTC.

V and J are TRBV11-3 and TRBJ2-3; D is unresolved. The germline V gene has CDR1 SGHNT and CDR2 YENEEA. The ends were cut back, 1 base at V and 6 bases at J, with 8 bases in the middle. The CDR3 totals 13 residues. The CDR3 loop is CASSLGGLDTQYF. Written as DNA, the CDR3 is TGTGCCAGCAGCTTAGGTGGATTGGATACGCAGTATTTT.

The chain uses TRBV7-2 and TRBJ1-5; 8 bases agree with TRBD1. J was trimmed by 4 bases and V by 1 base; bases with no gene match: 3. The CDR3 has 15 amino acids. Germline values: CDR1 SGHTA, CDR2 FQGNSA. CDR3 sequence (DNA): TGTGCCAGCAGCTTAGACAGGGGGAGAAATCAGCCCCAGCATTTT. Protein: CASSLDRGRNQPQHF.

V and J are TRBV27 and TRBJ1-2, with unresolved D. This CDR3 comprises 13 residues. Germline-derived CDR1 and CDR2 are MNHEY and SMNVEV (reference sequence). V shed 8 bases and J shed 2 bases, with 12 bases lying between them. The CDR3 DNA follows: TGTGCCAGCGGGGATGACGGGAACTATGGCTACACCTTC. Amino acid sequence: CASGDDGNYGYTF.

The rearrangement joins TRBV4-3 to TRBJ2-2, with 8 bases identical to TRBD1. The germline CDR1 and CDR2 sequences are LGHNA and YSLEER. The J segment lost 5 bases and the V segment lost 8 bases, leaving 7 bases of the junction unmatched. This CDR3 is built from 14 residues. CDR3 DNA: TGCGCCAGCCGGGACAGGCGGTTGACCGGGGAGCTGTTTTTT. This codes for CASRDRRLTGELFF.

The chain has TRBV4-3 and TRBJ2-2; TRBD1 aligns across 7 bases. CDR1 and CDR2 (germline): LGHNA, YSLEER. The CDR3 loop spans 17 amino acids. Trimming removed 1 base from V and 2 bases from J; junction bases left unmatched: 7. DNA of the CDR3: TGCGCCAGCAGCCAAGGACAGGGAACACTTAACACCGGGGAGCTGTTTTTT. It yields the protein CASSQGQGTLNTGELFF.

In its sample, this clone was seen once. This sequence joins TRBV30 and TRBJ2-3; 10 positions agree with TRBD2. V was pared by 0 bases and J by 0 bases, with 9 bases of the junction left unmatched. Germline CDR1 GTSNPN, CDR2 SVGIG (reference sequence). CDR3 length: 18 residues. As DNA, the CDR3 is TGTGCCTGGAGTGTAACGACGAGCGGGGGGGCTAGCACAGATACGCAGTATTTT. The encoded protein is CAWSVTTSGGASTDTQYF.

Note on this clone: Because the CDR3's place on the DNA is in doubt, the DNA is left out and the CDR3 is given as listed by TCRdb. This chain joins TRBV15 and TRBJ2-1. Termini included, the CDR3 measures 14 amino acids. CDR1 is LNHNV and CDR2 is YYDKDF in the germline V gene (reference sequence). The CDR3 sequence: CATSILGVYNEQFF.

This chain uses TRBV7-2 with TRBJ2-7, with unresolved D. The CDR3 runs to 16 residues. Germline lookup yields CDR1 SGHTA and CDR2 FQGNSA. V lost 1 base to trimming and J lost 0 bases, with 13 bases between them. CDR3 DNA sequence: TGTGCCAGCAGCTTAGTGGTCTCCCCAAGCTCCTACGAGCAGTACTTC. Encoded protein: CASSLVVSPSSYEQYF.

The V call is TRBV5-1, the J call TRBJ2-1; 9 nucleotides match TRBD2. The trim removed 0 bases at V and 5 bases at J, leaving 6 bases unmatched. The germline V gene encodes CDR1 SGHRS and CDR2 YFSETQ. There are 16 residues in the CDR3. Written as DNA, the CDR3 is TGCGCCAGCAGCTTGGATGGGCTAGCGGGAAACAATGAGCAGTTCTTC. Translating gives CASSLDGLAGNNEQFF.

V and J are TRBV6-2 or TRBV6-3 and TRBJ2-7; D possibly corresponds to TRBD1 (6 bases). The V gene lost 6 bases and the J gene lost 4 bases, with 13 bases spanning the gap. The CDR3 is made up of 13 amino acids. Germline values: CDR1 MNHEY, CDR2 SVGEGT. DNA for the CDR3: TGTGCCAGCAGCCTCGTACAGGGTTACGAGCAGTACTTC. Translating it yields CASSLVQGYEQYF.

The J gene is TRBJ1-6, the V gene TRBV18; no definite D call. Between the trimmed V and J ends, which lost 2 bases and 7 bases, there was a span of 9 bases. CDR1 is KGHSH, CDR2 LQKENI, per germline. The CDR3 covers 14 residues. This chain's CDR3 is CASSPDPRNSPLHF. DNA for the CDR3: TGTGCCAGCTCACCAGATCCCCGGAATTCACCCCTCCACTTT.

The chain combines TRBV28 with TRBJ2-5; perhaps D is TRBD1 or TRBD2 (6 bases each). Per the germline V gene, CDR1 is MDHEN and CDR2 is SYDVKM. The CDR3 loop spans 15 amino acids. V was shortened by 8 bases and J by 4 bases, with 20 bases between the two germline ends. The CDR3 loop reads CASEKRGAPRETQYF. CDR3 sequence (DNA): TGTGCCAGCGAGAAGAGGGGGGCCCCACGAGAGACCCAGTACTTC.

The CDR3 is CTSSQEGTSGGNTGELFF. CDR3 nucleotide sequence: TGCACCAGCAGCCAAGAGGGTACTAGCGGGGGAAACACCGGGGAGCTGTTTTTT. The genes are TRBV1 and TRBJ2-2; the table's D call, TRBD2, was not checked against the DNA. TRBV1 is a pseudogene segment. This CDR3 contains 18 residues.